These T cell receptor beta chains were read from a single sample in a study of T cell repertoires in cytomegalovirus infection. TCRdb reprocessed the reads via MiXCR and lists one record per CDR3 protein. Of around 320,000 distinct CDR3 sequences listed, more than 9% were seen once; the top ten hold around 4.5%. What was sequenced was PBMCs. The receptors come from a human donor in good health (CMV status not recorded). Some clones in this sample may be carry-over from other donors' samples. CDR3s leave out the opening cysteine and the closing phenylalanine or tryptophan.

>TRBJ2-1|TRBV4-2
ASSQEGSFEQF
>TRBJ2-3|TRBV6-6
ASSWTGDTQY
>TRBJ2-3|TRBV20-1
SARDRREQKDTQY
>TRBJ1-3|TRBV12-3/TRBV12-4
ASSLATSSGNTIY
>TRBJ2-5|TRBV19
ASSIPGKGQETQY
>TRBJ1-6|TRBV28
ALSPGTGSSPLH
>TRBJ2-3|TRBV7-3
ASSPTITDTQY
>TRBJ1-4|TRBV6-5
ASSELRGEKLF
>TRBJ2-2|TRBV6-5
ATVAGGLDTGELF
>TRBJ1-1|TRBV7-2
ASSLDWVNRAENTEAF
>TRBJ2-1|TRBV19
ASSIGAGSYNEQF
>TRBJ1-2|TRBV24-1
ATSDSRTAYYGYT
>TRBJ1-2|TRBV4-1
ASSQEERNDYGYT
>TRBJ1-5|TRBV28
ASSFSVSQPQH
>TRBJ2-2|TRBV7-2
ASSSTVRNTGELF
>TRBJ2-3|TRBV10-3
AISESTSVDTDTQY
>TRBJ2-2|TRBV2
ATSRGRTGELF
>TRBJ1-5|TRBV4-1
ASSQDPQYQPQH
>TRBJ2-1|TRBV7-3
ASSGGGLAGHNEQF
>TRBJ2-1|TRBV5-4
ASSLRVVNEQF
>TRBJ1-2|TRBV12-3/TRBV12-4
ASGGTVNYGYT
>TRBJ2-5|TRBV5-4
ASSLIPSQETQY
>TRBJ1-6|TRBV24-1
ATSDFTPGGLNSPLH
>TRBJ2-1|TRBV7-9
ASSLAGNYNEQF
>TRBJ2-7|TRBV7-9
ASSYRAGRDYEQY
>TRBJ1-4|TRBV10-3
AISDLRQPNEKLF
>TRBJ2-2|TRBV12-3/TRBV12-4
ASSRRTGFPGELF
>TRBJ2-1|TRBV6-6
ASSYSAGGYNEQF
>TRBJ1-1|TRBV6-1
ASSEGGRRNTEAF
>TRBJ1-2|TRBV12-3/TRBV12-4
ASRSQGSYGYT
>TRBJ2-3|TRBV4-3
ASSQDPGGPGGANTQY
>TRBJ2-4|TRBV7-9
AIRGRKNIQY
>TRBJ2-7|TRBV6-6
ASSYGLGGAVYEQY
>TRBJ2-1|TRBV6-1
ASNPGQVGSYNEQF
>TRBJ2-7|TRBV20-1
SARPPRRTGGTYEQY
>TRBJ2-5|TRBV20-1
SPRGGSVQETQY
>TRBJ2-1|TRBV6-1
ASTLADPYNEQF
>TRBJ2-3|TRBV5-1
ASSLALRDTQY